This T cell receptor (beta chain) came from a study of T cell responses to AZD1222 COVID-19 vaccine. Findings and caveats of the study: White British people made up most donors, females outnumbered males, and clonal diversity was possibly underestimated. Seropositive at baseline were only a handful of AZD1222 recipients. Close to half of all spike-specific TCRs reportedly target regions of the variants that are unmutated.

With 5 bases removed from V and 5 bases from J, the gap between germline ends came to 24 bases. The CDR3 has 17 amino acids. Germline-derived CDR1 and CDR2 are SGHAT and FQNNGV. The analysis combined second doses at about 4 or about 12 weeks. On this clone itself: Its antigen is unknown.

Generated by immunoSEQ multiplex PCR, the TCRdb table keeps only in-frame clones and is missing some. Among about 120,000 clones, roughly 87% were seen once, and the ten largest hold under 3%. The sample in question was peripheral blood, obtained 28 days after the second AZD1222 dose. The source of this sequence is an adult who received the AZD1222 COVID-19 vaccine. The chain combines TRBV11-2 with TRBJ1-2; possibly TRBD1 for D (5 bases). CDR3: CASSPLSGRRGGYGYTF. CDR3 nucleotide sequence: TGTGCCAGCAGCCCCCTCAGCGGTAGGCGGGGGGGATATGGCTACACCTTC.